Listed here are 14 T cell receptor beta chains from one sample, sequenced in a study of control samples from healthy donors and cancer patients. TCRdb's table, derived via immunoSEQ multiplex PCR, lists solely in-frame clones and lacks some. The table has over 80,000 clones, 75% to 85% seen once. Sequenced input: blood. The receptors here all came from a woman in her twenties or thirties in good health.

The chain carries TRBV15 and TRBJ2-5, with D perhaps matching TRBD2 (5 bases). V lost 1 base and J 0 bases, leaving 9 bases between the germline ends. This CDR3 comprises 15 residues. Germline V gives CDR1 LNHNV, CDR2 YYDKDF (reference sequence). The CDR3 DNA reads TGTGCCACCAGCAGAGCGTCCGGGAACCAAGAGACCCAGTACTTC. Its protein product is CATSRASGNQETQYF.

CDR3 DNA sequence: TGCGCCAGCAGCTTGGACGCTACGGGGGGGAATGAGCAGTTCTTC. Translation gives CASSLDATGGNEQFF. This rearrangement joins TRBV5-1 to TRBJ2-1; TRBD2 matches 8 bases. Germline V lookup: CDR1 SGHRS, CDR2 YFSETQ. Trimming removed 0 bases from V and 7 bases from J; junction bases left unmatched: 6. The CDR3 length is 15 residues.

This chain's CDR3 is CASIWDTLYGYTF. As DNA, the CDR3 is TGTGCCAGCATCTGGGACACGCTCTATGGCTACACCTTC. This sequence joins TRBV13 and TRBJ1-2, with a tentative D call TRBD1 (6 bases). The CDR3 is 13 amino acids. Per germline, CDR1 PRHDT and CDR2 FYEKMQ (reference sequence). V shed 7 bases and J shed 4 bases, with 13 bases lying between them.

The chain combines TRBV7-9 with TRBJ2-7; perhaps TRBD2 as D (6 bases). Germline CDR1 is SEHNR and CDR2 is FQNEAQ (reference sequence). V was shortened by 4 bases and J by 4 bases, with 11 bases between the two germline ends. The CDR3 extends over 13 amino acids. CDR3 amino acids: CASSWGGAYEQYF. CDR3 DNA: TGTGCCAGCAGCTGGGGCGGGGCATACGAGCAGTACTTC.

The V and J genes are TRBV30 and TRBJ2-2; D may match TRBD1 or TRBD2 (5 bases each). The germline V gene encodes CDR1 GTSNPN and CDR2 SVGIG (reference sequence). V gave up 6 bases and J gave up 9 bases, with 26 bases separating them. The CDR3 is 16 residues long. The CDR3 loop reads CACPRTGTRHGRELFF. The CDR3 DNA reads TGTGCCTGCCCACGAACCGGGACGCGACACGGCCGGGAGCTGTTTTTT.

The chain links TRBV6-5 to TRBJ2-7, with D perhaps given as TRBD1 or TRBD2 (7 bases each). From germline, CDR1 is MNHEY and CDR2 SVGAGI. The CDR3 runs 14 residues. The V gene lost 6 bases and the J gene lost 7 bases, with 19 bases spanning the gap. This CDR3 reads CASRGGDRTIEQYF. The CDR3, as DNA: TGTGCCAGCAGGGGAGGGGACAGAACGATAGAGCAGTACTTC.

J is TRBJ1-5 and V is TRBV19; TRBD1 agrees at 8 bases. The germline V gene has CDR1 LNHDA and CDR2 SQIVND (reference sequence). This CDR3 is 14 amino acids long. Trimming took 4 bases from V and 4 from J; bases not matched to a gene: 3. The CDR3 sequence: CASSTTGGNQPQHF. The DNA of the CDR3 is TGTGCCAGTAGTACCACAGGGGGAAATCAGCCCCAGCATTTT. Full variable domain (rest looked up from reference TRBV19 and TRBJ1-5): DGGITQSPKYLFRKEGQNVTLSCEQNLNHDAMYWYRQDPGQGLRLIYYSQIVNDFQKGDIAEGYSVSREKKESFPLTVTSAQKNPTAFYLCASSTTGGNQPQHFGDGTRLSIL.

CDR3 nucleotides: TGTGCCAGTAGTCCAAACAAAGGGACAGTCAATATTCCCGATCATCAGCCCCAGCATTTT. It yields the protein CASSPNKGTVNIPDHQPQHF. The chain has TRBV19 and TRBJ1-5, with 7 bases matching TRBD1. V shed 5 bases and J 5 bases; nucleotides not matched to a gene: 24. This CDR3 is 20 amino acids long. Germline CDR1 reads LNHDA; CDR2 reads SQIVND (reference sequence).

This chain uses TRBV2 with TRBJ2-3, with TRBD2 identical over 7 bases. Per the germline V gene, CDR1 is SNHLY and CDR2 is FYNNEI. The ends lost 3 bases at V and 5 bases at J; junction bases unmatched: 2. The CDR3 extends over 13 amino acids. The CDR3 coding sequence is TGTGCCAGCAGTGAGGGGAGGGGAGATACGCAGTATTTT. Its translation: CASSEGRGDTQYF. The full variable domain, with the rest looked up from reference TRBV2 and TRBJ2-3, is EPEVTQTPSHQVTQMGQEVILRCVPISNHLYFYWYRQILGQKVEFLVSFYNNEISEKSEIFDDQFSVERPDGSNFTLKIRSTKLEDSAMYFCASSEGRGDTQYFGPGTRLTVL.

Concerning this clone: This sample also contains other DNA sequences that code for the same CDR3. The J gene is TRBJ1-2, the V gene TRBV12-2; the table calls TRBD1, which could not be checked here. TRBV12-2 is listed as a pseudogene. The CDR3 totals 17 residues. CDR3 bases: TGTGCAAGTCGCTTAACCCGGGACAGATTATGGAACTATGGCTACACCTTC. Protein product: CASRLTRDRLWNYGYTF.

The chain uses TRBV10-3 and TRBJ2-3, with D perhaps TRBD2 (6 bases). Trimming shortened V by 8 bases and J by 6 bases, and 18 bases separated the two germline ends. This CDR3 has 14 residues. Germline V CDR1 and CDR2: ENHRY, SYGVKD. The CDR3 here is CAIQAGLSGDTQYF. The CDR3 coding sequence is TGTGCCATCCAGGCGGGGTTATCTGGCGATACGCAGTATTTT.

In nucleotides, the CDR3 is TGTGCCAGCAGTGAGGCAGGACTAGTCGGGTACATTCAGTACTTC. Translated, it gives CASSEAGLVGYIQYF. The V and J genes are TRBV6-1 and TRBJ2-4, with TRBD2 identical over 7 bases. Trimming cost V 3 bases and J 8 bases; bases outside gene matches: 10. The CDR3 loop spans 15 amino acids. From germline, CDR1 is MNHNS and CDR2 SASEGT.

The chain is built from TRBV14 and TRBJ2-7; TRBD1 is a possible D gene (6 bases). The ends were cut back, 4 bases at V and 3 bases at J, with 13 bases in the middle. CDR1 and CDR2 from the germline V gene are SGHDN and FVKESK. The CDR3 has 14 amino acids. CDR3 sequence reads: CASSLFGTNYEQYF. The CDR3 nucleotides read TGTGCCAGCAGCCTATTCGGGACAAACTACGAGCAGTACTTC. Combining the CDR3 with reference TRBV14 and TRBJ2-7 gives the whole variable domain EAGVTQFPSHSVIEKGQTVTLRCDPISGHDNLYWYRRVMGKEIKFLLHFVKESKQDESGMPNNRFLAERTGGTYSTLKVQPAELEDSGVYFCASSLFGTNYEQYFGPGTRLTVT.

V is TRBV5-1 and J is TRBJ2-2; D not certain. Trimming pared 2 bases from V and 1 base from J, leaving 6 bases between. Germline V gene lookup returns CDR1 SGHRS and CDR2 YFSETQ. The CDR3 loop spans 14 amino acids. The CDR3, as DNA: TGCGCCAGCAGCTTTTCAGGGAACACCGGGGAGCTGTTTTTT. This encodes CASSFSGNTGELFF.